This T cell receptor (beta chain) was found in a study of cytomegalovirus exposure and HLA in healthy donors. This CDR3 contains 12 residues. Trimming removed 2 bases at V and 1 base at J, with 3 bases between. CDR1 is SGHRS and CDR2 is YFSETQ in the germline V gene. Worth noting for this clone: Its antigen remains unknown. Other nucleotide sequences from this sample produce the same CDR3.

Study-wide results and caveats: Across all donors, roughly uniform sequencing depth was an assumption of the presence/absence analyses. A missense DCLRE1C variant was associated with V- and J-gene trimming of TCR beta chains in a later analysis, and an independent cohort replicated the association.

Primers for the PCR totalled 60 Vbeta and 13 Jbeta. Clones were read by immunoSEQ multiplex PCR, and TCRdb kept only the in-frame ones, dropping some. This sample has about 170,000 clones, with 77% found just once. Material: PBMCs. The TCR originated in a woman aged 25-40 years in good health and CMV-seropositive. The gene calls are TRBV5-1 and TRBJ2-5; D unclear. The CDR3 DNA reads TGCGCCAGCAGCTTACTCCAAGAGACCCAGTACTTC. Protein sequence: CASSLLQETQYF.